A selection of T cell receptor beta chains follows, all from one sample in a study of cytomegalovirus exposure and HLA in healthy donors. The assay was immunoSEQ multiplex PCR, and TCRdb's table has in-frame clones only and misses some. Of over 150,000 clones listed, approximately 84% are singletons. Source material: PBMCs. All receptors derive from a girl aged 10-17 years in good health and CMV-seropositive. The CDR3 runs from the conserved cysteine through the conserved F or W. A D gene is named only where the DNA matches it firmly. The listing skips clone size in some rows; elsewhere it reads once, few, many or a size class.

d_gene	j_gene	v_gene	abundance	CDR3nt	CDR3aa
TRBD1	TRBJ1-5	TRBV19	NA	TGTGCCAGTAGTTTTGTCCGGGACAGCGGTAATCAGCCCCAGCATTTT	CASSFVRDSGNQPQHF
NA	TRBJ1-2	TRBV6-5	NA	TGTGCCAGCAGTTACTCGATGGGGGCGAGGGAAGGCTACACCTTC	CASSYSMGAREGYTF
TRBD2	TRBJ2-3	TRBV6-1	NA	TGTGCCAGCAGTGGGAGTACTGGGGGGGGAGATACGCAGTATTTT	CASSGSTGGGDTQYF
NA	TRBJ1-5	TRBV28	NA	TGTGCCAGCAGTGAGGGGGGGCCCAATCAGCCCCAGCATTTT	CASSEGGPNQPQHF
NA	TRBJ2-1	TRBV11-2	NA	TGTGCCAGCAGCTTCCGTAGCGGTAGCTCCTACAATGAGCAGTTCTTC	CASSFRSGSSYNEQFF
NA	TRBJ2-2	TRBV2	NA	TGTGCCAGCAGTGGAACAGCGAACACCGGGGAGCTGTTTTTT	CASSGTANTGELFF
NA	TRBJ1-1	TRBV15	few	TGTGCCACCAGCAGGAGAGACAAGGTCACTGAAGCTTTCTTT	CATSRRDKVTEAFF
NA	TRBJ1-1	TRBV29-1	NA	TGCAACGTTTCTGTGGTCGCCCAAAGACGGGGGAGTGAAGCTTTCTTT	CNVSVVAQRRGSEAFF
NA	TRBJ2-5	TRBV5-4	NA	TGTGCTCAGCAGCGGGCTAGGGAGGAGACCCAGTACTTC	CAQQRAREETQYF
TRBD1	TRBJ1-4	TRBV5-6	NA	TGTGCCAGCAGCTCGCAGGGGGATTGGGAAAAACTGTTTTTT	CASSSQGDWEKLFF
TRBD1	TRBJ1-2	TRBV4-1	NA	TGCGCCAGCAGCCAAACACCGGGACAGGGAACCGACTATGGCTACACCTTC	CASSQTPGQGTDYGYTF
NA	TRBJ2-1	TRBV5-1	few	TGCGCCAGCAGCTTGCCCACAGGGTCCCATGAGCAGTTCTTC	CASSLPTGSHEQFF
TRBD1	TRBJ1-1	TRBV19	NA	TGTGCCAGTAGTCCACAGGGGGGGTACACTGAAGCTTTCTTT	CASSPQGGYTEAFF
TRBD1	TRBJ2-2	TRBV13	few	TGTGCCAGCAGCGAAACGACAGGGTGGGACACCGGGGAGCTGTTTTTT	CASSETTGWDTGELFF
NA	TRBJ1-3	TRBV5-5	NA	TGTGCCAGCAGCCATTCGGGGGACTCTGGAAACACCATATATTTT	CASSHSGDSGNTIYF
TRBD1	TRBJ1-1	TRBV13	NA	TGTGCCAGCAGCTCCATAGGACAGGGGGGATACACTGAAGCTTTCTTT	CASSSIGQGGYTEAFF
TRBD1	TRBJ1-1	TRBV5-6	once	TGTGCCAGCAGAAGACAGGGAGAGGACACTGAAGCTTTCTTT	CASRRQGEDTEAFF
NA	TRBJ1-4	TRBV18	NA	TGTGCCAGCTCACTACAGCTTAGTCAGGGGAATGAAAAACTGTTTTTT	CASSLQLSQGNEKLFF
TRBD2	TRBJ2-4	TRBV2	NA	TGTGCCAGCAGTGAAAAGGTAGCGGGGGGAAACATTCAGTACTTC	CASSEKVAGGNIQYF
NA	TRBJ2-1	TRBV5-4	NA	TGTGCCAGCAGCTTGGGACGCGGCAGCTCCTACAATGAGCAGTTCTTC	CASSLGRGSSYNEQFF
TRBD1	TRBJ2-5	TRBV13	NA	TGTGCCAGCAGCTCCCAGGACAGGGGACAAGAGACCCAGTACTTC	CASSSQDRGQETQYF
NA	TRBJ1-1	TRBV11-2	NA	TGTGCCAGCAGCTTAGACAGGAACACTGAAGCTTTCTTT	CASSLDRNTEAFF
TRBD1	TRBJ1-1	TRBV27	once	TGTGCCAGCAGTTTGGGGACAGGGCGATACACTGAAGCTTTCTTT	CASSLGTGRYTEAFF
NA	TRBJ2-3	TRBV10-3	NA	TGTGCCATCAGTACAGTCACAGATACGCAGTATTTT	CAISTVTDTQYF
NA	TRBJ1-3	TRBV19	NA	TGTGCCAGTAGTATCTTGGGCTCTTCTGGAAACACCATATATTTT	CASSILGSSGNTIYF
NA	TRBJ1-4	TRBV6-6	NA	TGTGCCAGCAGTTCCTCATCAGGGGTCGAAAAACTGTTTTTT	CASSSSSGVEKLFF
TRBD2	TRBJ2-1	TRBV11-2	few	TGTGCCAGCAGCCAATCTCCTAGCGGGGCGTACAATGAGCAGTTCTTC	CASSQSPSGAYNEQFF
NA	TRBJ1-1	TRBV5-1	NA	TGCGCCAGCACCCCCTCGAGTGGCACTGAAGCTTTCTTT	CASTPSSGTEAFF
NA	TRBJ1-6	TRBV5-4	few	TGTGCCAGCAGCTTGGGAGGGGGTTTGAGGAATTCACCCCTCCACTTT	CASSLGGGLRNSPLHF
NA	TRBJ1-1	TRBV19	NA	TGTGCCAGTAGTGCAGGGCTTAGGAACACTGAAGCTTTCTTT	CASSAGLRNTEAFF
TRBD1	TRBJ2-7	TRBV6-5	NA	TGTGCCAGCAGACGGGGGGACAGGGGATACGAGCAGTACTTC	CASRRGDRGYEQYF
TRBD1	TRBJ2-1	TRBV12-5	NA	TGTGCTAGTGGTTTTAGGACAGGAAGCTCCTACAATGAGCAGTTCTTC	CASGFRTGSSYNEQFF
NA	TRBJ1-1	TRBV9	NA	TGTGCCAGCAGCGTAGGGGTCGGGGGTTTGAACACTGAAGCTTTCTTT	CASSVGVGGLNTEAFF
TRBD1	TRBJ1-1	TRBV6-5	NA	TGTGCCAGCAGTTTCTCCGGGACAGAGAACACTGAAGCTTTCTTT	CASSFSGTENTEAFF
NA	TRBJ1-1	TRBV7-9	NA	TGTGCCAGCAGCTTAGCCTTAGAGGCTTTCTTT	CASSLALEAFF
NA	TRBJ1-5	TRBV11-2	NA	TGTGCCAGCAGCTTAGACCGATTTGGCCAGCCCCAGCATTTT	CASSLDRFGQPQHF
TRBD2	TRBJ2-5	TRBV5-4	NA	TGTGCCAGCAGCTTGGGACTAGCGGGGCATCCGTACCAAGAGACCCAGTACTTC	CASSLGLAGHPYQETQYF
TRBD1	TRBJ2-2	TRBV7-6	NA	TGTGCCAGCAGCGGAACAGGGGACACCGGGGAGCTGTTTTTT	CASSGTGDTGELFF
TRBD1	TRBJ2-7	TRBV6-4	NA	TGTGCCAGCAGCCCGACAGGGAGCTCCTACGAGCAGTACTTC	CASSPTGSSYEQYF
NA	TRBJ2-5	TRBV6-5	NA	TGTGCCAGCAGTTACTCCGGGGGTCACGGGGAGACCCAGTACTTC	CASSYSGGHGETQYF
NA	TRBJ2-2	TRBV27	NA	TGTGCCAGCACCCTTCGGCCAGGGATAACGACCGGGGAGCTGTTTTTT	CASTLRPGITTGELFF
NA	TRBJ1-2	TRBV4-1	few	TGCGCCAGCAGCGATACCTCGGAGGGCTACACCTTC	CASSDTSEGYTF
TRBD1	TRBJ2-7	TRBV9	once	TGTGCCAGCAGCCCCCGAGGGGGACAGCCCTACGAGCAGTACTTC	CASSPRGGQPYEQYF
TRBD2	TRBJ2-3	TRBV5-1	NA	TGCGCCAGCAGCTTGGGTCGGCTAGCGGGGATCAATGATACGCAGTATTTT	CASSLGRLAGINDTQYF
NA	TRBJ2-1	TRBV5-4	few	TGTGCCAGCAGGTTGGGCCAGCGCGATGAGCAGTTCTTC	CASRLGQRDEQFF
NA	TRBJ1-1	TRBV29-1	NA	TGCAGCGGTGTCTGGGGGCAAACTGAAGCTTTCTTT	CSGVWGQTEAFF
TRBD1	TRBJ1-2	TRBV7-3	few	TGTGCCAGCAGCCCCGGCGGGGACAGCCTCTATGGCTACACCTTC	CASSPGGDSLYGYTF
NA	TRBJ2-7	TRBV6-5	NA	TGTGCCAGCAGTTACCGGACCGGGAAAAGCTCCTACGAGCAGTACTTC	CASSYRTGKSSYEQYF
NA	TRBJ2-1	TRBV27	few	TGTGCCAGCAGTTTATGGGCAGGGGCCAATGAGCAGTTCTTC	CASSLWAGANEQFF
NA	TRBJ2-7	TRBV6-1	NA	TGTGCCAGCAGTGAGCAATTTATGGGGCAGAACTACGAGCAGTACTTC	CASSEQFMGQNYEQYF
NA	TRBJ2-2	TRBV5-4	NA	TGTGCCAGCAGCGCCGCGGGCGGGCGTATCACCGGGGAGCTGTTTTTT	CASSAAGGRITGELFF
NA	TRBJ1-5	TRBV6-1	NA	TGTGCCAGCAGTGAAGGCGGGGCAGGGAATCAGCCCCAGCATTTT	CASSEGGAGNQPQHF
NA	TRBJ2-3	TRBV5-5	NA	TGTGCCAGCAGCTCTTCTAGTGGGTCTGTCCCAGATACGCAGTATTTT	CASSSSSGSVPDTQYF
NA	TRBJ2-2	TRBV5-1	NA	TGCGCCAGCAGCTTGGCCGGGGTTCTCGGGGAGCTGTTTTTT	CASSLAGVLGELFF
NA	TRBJ2-7	TRBV11-3	NA	TGTGCCAGCAGCTCATTAAAGGACACTTCCTACGAGCAGTACTTC	CASSSLKDTSYEQYF
NA	TRBJ2-3	TRBV7-2	NA	TGTGCCAGCAGCTTAGAAGGTGGGGCCGATACGCAGTATTTT	CASSLEGGADTQYF
NA	TRBJ1-5	TRBV23-1	NA	TGCGCCAGCAGTTGGATTCAACAGGGTGTGGGGGTGCTTAATCAGCCCCAGCATTTT	CASSWIQQGVGVLNQPQHF